The text below deals with one T cell receptor (beta chain). The antigen is not known. Germline CDR1 MNHEY, CDR2 SMNVEV (reference sequence). V was shortened by 5 bases and J by 1 base, with 11 bases between the two germline ends. This CDR3 has 15 residues. The data are from a study of T cell responses to AZD1222 COVID-19 vaccine. Notes on the study in general: White British donors predominated, females outnumbered males, and clonal diversity was possibly underestimated.

Data came from immunoSEQ multiplex PCR; TCRdb stores just in-frame clones and leaves some out. The table lists around 78,000 clones, 85% to 90% of them singletons. Doses given second, at about 4 or about 12 weeks, were pooled. Sample: peripheral blood, taken 28 days after the second AZD1222 dose. The TCR sequence derives from an adult who received the AZD1222 COVID-19 vaccine. The chain links TRBV27 to TRBJ1-4, with D possibly matching TRBD1 (6 bases). CDR3 DNA sequence: TGTGCCAGCAGTCCATTACAGGGAACTAATGAAAAACTGTTTTTT. Its translation is CASSPLQGTNEKLFF.